This note documents a single T cell receptor beta chain sequence. Its cognate antigen is unknown. Researchers prepared the TCRbeta library using unique molecular identifiers, the study reports. Each CDR3 protein is one row after TCRdb ran MiXCR on the PCR reads. The sample comprises about 980,000 distinct CDR3 sequences, roughly 29% of which are singletons, and roughly 30% rests with the top ten. The data derive from a study of T-cell reconstitution after alpha-beta-depleted transplantation in children. Study-level findings and limits: In some patients, recipient T cells and intrathymic progenitors surviving conditioning explained high day-60 diversity. Counts and diversity of T cells one year after transplant came mostly from newly produced T cells.

The CDR3 runs to 13 residues. Trimming pared 11 bases from V and 4 bases from J, leaving 18 bases between. CDR1 SNHLY and CDR2 FYNNEI come from the germline V gene. The TCR was taken from a boy younger than two who had a stem cell transplant for SCID, so the T cells may come from the graft donor. The chain links TRBV2 to TRBJ2-7; D assignment may be TRBD1 or TRBD2 (6 bases each). Specimen: PBMCs, mostly from graft donor cells, collected 360 days after TCRalphabeta/CD19-depleted stem cell transplant. The CDR3 bases are TGTGCCGTAAAGCGAAGGGGGGCATACGAGCAGTACTTC. Translation: CAVKRRGAYEQYF.